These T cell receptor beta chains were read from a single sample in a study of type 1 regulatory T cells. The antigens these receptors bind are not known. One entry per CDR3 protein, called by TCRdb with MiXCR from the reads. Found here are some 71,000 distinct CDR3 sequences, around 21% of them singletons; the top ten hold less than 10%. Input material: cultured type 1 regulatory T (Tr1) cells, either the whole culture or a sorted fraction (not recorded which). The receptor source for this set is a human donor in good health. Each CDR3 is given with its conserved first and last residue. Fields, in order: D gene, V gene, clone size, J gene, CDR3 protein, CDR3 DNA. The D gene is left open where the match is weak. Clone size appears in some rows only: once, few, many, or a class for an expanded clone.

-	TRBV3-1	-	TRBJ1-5	CASSQGAYSNQPQHF	TGTGCCAGCAGCCAGGGTGCCTATAGCAATCAGCCCCAGCATTTT
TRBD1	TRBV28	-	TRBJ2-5	CASNRGQTQGETQYF	TGTGCCAGTAATCGGGGACAGACCCAGGGAGAGACCCAGTACTTC
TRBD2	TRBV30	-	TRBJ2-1	CAWSAGLAGVLSYNEQFF	TGTGCCTGGAGCGCCGGACTAGCGGGAGTTCTTTCCTACAATGAGCAGTTCTTC
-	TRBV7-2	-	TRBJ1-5	CASSPALGPGQPQHF	TGTGCCAGCAGCCCGGCTCTAGGGCCCGGTCAGCCCCAGCATTTT
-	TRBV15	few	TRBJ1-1	CATSRTVNTEAFF	TGTGCCACCAGCAGGACGGTGAACACTGAAGCTTTCTTT
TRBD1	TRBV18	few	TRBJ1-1	CASSPNIRKGGRTEAFF	TGTGCCAGCTCACCTAATATACGCAAAGGGGGCAGGACTGAAGCTTTCTTT
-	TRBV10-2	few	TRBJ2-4	CASSEVGAVGRNIQYF	TGCGCCAGCAGTGAGGTCGGAGCGGTTGGAAGGAACATTCAGTACTTC
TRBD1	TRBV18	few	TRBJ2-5	CASSPSTGGETQYF	TGTGCCAGCTCACCGTCGACAGGGGGAGAGACCCAGTACTTC
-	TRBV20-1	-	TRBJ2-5	CSANPISGTTERETQYF	TGCAGTGCTAACCCTATTTCCGGGACCACAGAGAGAGAGACCCAGTACTTC
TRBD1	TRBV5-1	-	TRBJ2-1	CASSPLTGNTDEQFF	TGCGCCAGCAGCCCCTTGACAGGGAATACCGATGAGCAGTTCTTC
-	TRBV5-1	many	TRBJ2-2	CASSLTSRSTGELFF	TGCGCCAGCAGCTTGACTAGCCGGAGCACCGGGGAGCTGTTTTTT
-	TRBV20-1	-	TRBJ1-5	CSARGAPNQSQHF	TGCAGTGCTAGAGGGGCCCCCAATCAGTCCCAGCATTTT
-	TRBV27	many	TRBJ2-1	CASRGLRGSSYNEQFF	TGTGCCAGCAGGGGTCTTCGGGGGAGCTCCTACAATGAGCAGTTCTTC
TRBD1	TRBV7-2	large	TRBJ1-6	CASSTISTGVRNSPLHF	TGTGCCAGCAGCACCATATCGACAGGGGTGCGGAATTCACCCCTCCACTTT
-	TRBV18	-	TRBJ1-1	CASSPGHMNTEAFF	TGTGCCAGCTCACCGGGACATATGAACACTGAAGCTTTCTTT
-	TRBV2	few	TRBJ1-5	CASRGTFSNQPQHF	TGTGCCAGCAGAGGTACCTTTAGCAATCAGCCCCAGCATTTT
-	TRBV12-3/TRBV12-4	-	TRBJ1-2	CANSSRTATNYGYTF	TGTGCCAACAGTTCCCGGACAGCCACTAACTATGGCTACACCTTC
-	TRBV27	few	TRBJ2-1	CASSLMIYNEQFF	TGTGCCAGCAGTTTAATGATCTACAATGAGCAGTTCTTC
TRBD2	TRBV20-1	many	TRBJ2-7	CSARMWTSFYEQYF	TGCAGTGCTAGGATGTGGACTAGCTTTTATGAGCAGTACTTC
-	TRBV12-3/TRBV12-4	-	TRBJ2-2	CASTSFGTGELFF	TGTGCCAGCACCAGTTTTGGCACCGGGGAGCTGTTTTTT
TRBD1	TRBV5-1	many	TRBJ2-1	CASSLLQGASEQFF	TGCGCCAGCAGCTTGCTACAGGGGGCGTCTGAGCAGTTCTTC
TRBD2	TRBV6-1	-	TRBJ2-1	CASYIGLAGGNEQFF	TGTGCCAGCTATATCGGACTAGCGGGAGGCAATGAGCAGTTCTTC
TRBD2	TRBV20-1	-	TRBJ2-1	CSAESFSGRGYNEQFF	TGCAGTGCTGAATCGTTTAGCGGGAGGGGATACAATGAGCAGTTCTTC
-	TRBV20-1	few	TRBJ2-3	CSAPPSSGTQYF	TGCAGTGCCCCCCCCTCGAGCGGTACGCAGTATTTT
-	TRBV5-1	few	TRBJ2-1	CASSFHRGNEQFF	TGCGCCAGCAGCTTCCATAGGGGCAATGAGCAGTTCTTC
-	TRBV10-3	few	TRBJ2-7	CAISDGQEGYEQYF	TGTGCCATCAGTGACGGACAGGAGGGTTACGAGCAGTACTTC